Shown below are 4 T cell receptor beta chains from a single sample sequenced in a study of cytomegalovirus exposure and HLA in healthy donors. It was with 60 Vbeta and 13 Jbeta primers that the PCR ran. This table comes from immunoSEQ multiplex PCR, and its TCRdb copy is limited to in-frame clones, with some not included. The sample holds over 150,000 clones, approximately 79% seen once. Specimen: PBMCs. Receptor source: a human donor in good health.

V gene TRBV7-9 combines with J gene TRBJ1-5; D unresolved. This CDR3 spans 13 amino acids. Trimming stripped 5 bases from V and 6 bases from J, with 11 bases between. CDR1 SEHNR and CDR2 FQNEAQ come from the germline V gene (reference sequence). CDR3 nucleotides: TGTGCCAGCAGCGAAAGGGAGTTTCAGCCCCAGCATTTT. Amino acids: CASSEREFQPQHF.

V is TRBV2 and J is TRBJ2-2, with D hard to call. Deletions cut 3 bases from V and 6 bases from J, with 8 bases between. Per germline, CDR1 SNHLY and CDR2 FYNNEI. The CDR3 is 13 amino acids. CDR3 in DNA: TGTGCCAGCAGTGAGTTCGTTGCCGGGGAGCTGTTTTTT. Encoded protein: CASSEFVAGELFF.

The chain carries TRBV15 and TRBJ2-3, with 7 bases aligning to TRBD1. The CDR3 sequence is 15 residues long. Germline-derived CDR1 and CDR2 are LNHNV and YYDKDF (reference sequence). Trimming removed 1 base from V and 3 bases from J; junction bases left unmatched: 4. CDR3 bases: TGTGCCACCAGCAGAGCGAGGGGGCTGACAGATACGCAGTATTTT. Its translation: CATSRARGLTDTQYF.

This clone was picked up one time. The chain couples TRBV12-5 to TRBJ1-1, with TRBD1 as a possible D gene (5 bases). The ends were cut back, 5 bases at V and 1 base at J, with 8 bases in the middle. The germline gives CDR1 LGHNT, CDR2 FRNRAP. The CDR3 has 13 residues. CDR3 coding DNA: TGTGCTAGTGGTGGGGCCCAGAACACTGAAGCTTTCTTT. This encodes CASGGAQNTEAFF.